This passage covers 16 T cell receptor beta chains from one sample sequenced in a study of vaccination effects on CD4 cells after COVID-19. The culture ran for 10 to 11 days, and then CD4+ T cells were isolated. The repertoire was sequenced with immunoSEQ multiplex PCR; TCRdb's copy has only in-frame clones and lacks some. The top ten clones hold roughly 25% of a sample with 50,000 to 75,000 clones, 70% to 85% of them seen once. Their recognized antigens are unknown. The input for sequencing was CD4+ T cells from PBMCs cultured without peptide, taken before COVID-19 vaccination. The receptor source for this set is a human donor who had a prior SARS-CoV-2 infection.

V is TRBV9 and J is TRBJ2-1; D perhaps matches TRBD1 (6 bases). Trimming shortened V by 3 bases and J by 4 bases, and 14 bases separated the two germline ends. This CDR3 is 15 amino acids long. CDR1 SGDLS and CDR2 YYNGEE come from the germline V gene. CDR3 residues: CASSGTGDTYNEQFF. The CDR3 region has the DNA TGTGCCAGCAGCGGAACCGGGGACACATACAATGAGCAGTTCTTC.

This clone was seen once. V usage is TRBV5-1 and J usage is TRBJ2-1; 15 nucleotides agree with TRBD2. The ends lost 4 bases at V and 6 bases at J; junction bases unmatched: 8. CDR3 size: 17 residues. The germline V gene encodes CDR1 SGHRS and CDR2 YFSETQ. The CDR3 coding sequence is TGCGCCAGCAGCCCACCGGGACTAGCGGGGGGCCCCAATGAGCAGTTCTTC. It is translated as CASSPPGLAGGPNEQFF.

The CDR3, as DNA: TGCGCCAGCAGCCAAGATCCCTTCAGGACTAGCGGGAAGAACACCGGGGAGCTGTTTTTT. Its translation is CASSQDPFRTSGKNTGELFF. The V and J genes are TRBV4-3 and TRBJ2-2; TRBD2 aligns across 12 bases. This CDR3 spans 20 amino acids. V was pared by 0 bases and J by 1 base, with 9 bases of the junction left unmatched. Germline values: CDR1 LGHNA, CDR2 YSLEER.

This chain links TRBV12-3 or TRBV12-4 with TRBJ2-7; D might be TRBD2 (5 bases). The CDR3 contains 13 residues. V dropped 6 bases and J dropped 2 bases, with 11 bases sitting between them. The CDR3 protein is CASSGGSPYEQYF. CDR3 DNA sequence: TGTGCCAGCAGCGGAGGTTCCCCCTACGAGCAGTACTTC.

This clone was counted a single time. The chain employs TRBV7-3 and TRBJ2-1, with TRBD2 matching 8 bases. The ends lost 4 bases at V and 6 bases at J; junction bases unmatched: 5. The CDR3 extends over 14 amino acids. CDR1 is SGHTA, CDR2 FQGTGA, per germline. The chain's CDR3 is CASSSGSGSNEQFF. The CDR3 DNA sequence: TGTGCCAGCAGCTCAGGGAGCGGGAGCAATGAGCAGTTCTTC.

This clone appeared once. One end of the junction varies from germline; a read error may be responsible. The chain recombines TRBV4-1 with TRBJ1-5, with 8 bases identical to TRBD1. Germline assignment: CDR1 MGHRA and CDR2 YSYEKL. The CDR3 is made up of 15 amino acids. The DNA for the CDR3 is TGCGCCAGCAGTCAAGGGACAGGACAAAATCAGCCCCAGCATTTT. It yields the protein CASSQGTGQNQPQHF.

In DNA form, the CDR3 reads TGTGCCAGCACCCTCGGACTTGACTATGGCTACACCTTC. Translation gives CASTLGLDYGYTF. V is TRBV28 and J is TRBJ1-2; D is unclear. The CDR3 contains 13 residues. V lost 7 bases and J 3 bases, leaving 12 bases between the germline ends. Germline CDR1 is MDHEN and CDR2 is SYDVKM.

This chain links TRBV9 with TRBJ2-1, with D maybe TRBD2 (5 bases). The CDR3 spans 15 residues. Germline V lookup: CDR1 SGDLS, CDR2 YYNGEE. V was cut by 2 bases and J by 9 bases, with 18 bases left in between. CDR3 region: CASSVFDSGYVEQFF. In nucleotides, the CDR3 is TGTGCCAGCAGCGTGTTTGACTCGGGATATGTTGAGCAGTTCTTC.

This chain connects TRBV5-1 to TRBJ2-5; 7 bases map to TRBD2. The CDR3 sequence is 17 residues long. V lost 1 base to trimming and J lost 7 bases; unmatched junction nucleotides: 16. CDR1 is SGHRS and CDR2 is YFSETQ in the germline V gene. In nucleotides, the CDR3 is TGCGCCAGCAGCTTGCTCCCCGGGACTACCGAGGGTGGGACCCAGTACTTC. This codes for CASSLLPGTTEGGTQYF.

CDR3 DNA sequence: TGTGCCAGCTCAGCCACTGCGGGGGGGATTTACAATGAGCAGTTCTTC. Its protein is CASSATAGGIYNEQFF. This chain links TRBV18 with TRBJ2-1, with 9 bases that match TRBD2. The CDR3 is made up of 16 amino acids. CDR1 and CDR2 (germline): KGHSH, LQKENI. V was clipped by 5 bases and J by 4 bases; unmatched bases: 9. The variable domain in full, with the rest retrieved from reference TRBV18 and TRBJ2-1, is NAGVMQNPRHLVRRRGQEARLRCSPMKGHSHVYWYRQLPEEGLKFMVYLQKENIIDESGMPKERFSAEFPKEGPSILRIQQVVRGDSAAYFCASSATAGGIYNEQFFGPGTRLTVL.

The chain couples TRBV6-5 to TRBJ1-1; D is uncertain. V was shortened by 0 bases and J by 5 bases, with 13 bases between the two germline ends. Germline CDR1 and CDR2: MNHEY and SVGAGI. This CDR3 is 15 amino acids long. The CDR3 here is CASSYSIPEVTEAFF. Written as DNA, the CDR3 is TGTGCCAGCAGTTACTCGATACCGGAGGTTACTGAAGCTTTCTTT.

The chain couples TRBV5-1 to TRBJ1-1, with 7 bases lining up with TRBD1. V gave up 6 bases and J gave up 1 base; unmatched junction bases: 6. CDR1 is SGHRS and CDR2 is YFSETQ in the germline V gene. This CDR3 spans 14 amino acids. Here the CDR3 DNA reads TGCGCCAGCACCCGGGACAGCCAGAACACTGAAGCTTTCTTT. This sequence encodes CASTRDSQNTEAFF.

This rearrangement joins TRBV7-3 to TRBJ2-5, with 11 nucleotides matching TRBD2. CDR1 is SGHTA and CDR2 is FQGTGA in the germline V gene. V trimming: 7 bases; J trimming: 2 bases; junction bases outside the gene matches: 9. The CDR3 is made up of 16 amino acids. CDR3: CASNLPGLAAQETQYF. The CDR3 nucleotides read TGTGCCAGCAACCTACCGGGACTAGCGGCGCAAGAGACCCAGTACTTC.

V and J are TRBV30 and TRBJ2-2; TRBD1 matches 9 bases. CDR3 length equals 16 residues. V was pared by 6 bases and J by 2 bases, with 10 bases of the junction left unmatched. Per germline, CDR1 GTSNPN and CDR2 SVGIG (reference sequence). As DNA, the CDR3 is TGTGCCTGCTTGGAGTGGGACAGGGTCAACACCGGGGAGCTGTTTTTT. This gives the protein CACLEWDRVNTGELFF.

The chain couples TRBV5-1 to TRBJ2-7; possible D gene TRBD1, 6 bases. Germline assignment: CDR1 SGHRS and CDR2 YFSETQ. V was trimmed by 4 bases and J by 5 bases, leaving 10 bases between them. The CDR3 consists of 12 residues. This chain's CDR3 is CASSIQGNEQYF. For the CDR3, the DNA is TGCGCCAGCAGCATACAGGGAAACGAGCAGTACTTC.

The chain couples TRBV11-3 to TRBJ2-3; the D is unclear. This CDR3 is 16 amino acids long. V gave up 0 bases and J gave up 0 bases, with 10 bases separating them. Germline V gene lookup returns CDR1 SGHNT and CDR2 YENEEA. CDR3: CASSLDIPPSTDTQYF. In nucleotides, the CDR3 is TGTGCCAGCAGCTTAGATATACCCCCTAGCACAGATACGCAGTATTTT.